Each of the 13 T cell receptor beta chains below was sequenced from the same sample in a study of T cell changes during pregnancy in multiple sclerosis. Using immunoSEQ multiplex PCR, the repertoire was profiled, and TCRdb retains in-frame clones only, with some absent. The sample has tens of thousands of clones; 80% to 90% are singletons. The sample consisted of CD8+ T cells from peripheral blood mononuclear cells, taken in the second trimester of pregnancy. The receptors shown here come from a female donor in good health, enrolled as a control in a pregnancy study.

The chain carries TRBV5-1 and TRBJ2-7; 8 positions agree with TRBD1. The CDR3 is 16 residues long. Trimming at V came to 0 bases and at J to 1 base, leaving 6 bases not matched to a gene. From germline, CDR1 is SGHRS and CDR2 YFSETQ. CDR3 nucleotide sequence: TGCGCCAGCAGCTTGGAGGACAGGGTGAGTTCCTACGAGCAGTACTTC. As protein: CASSLEDRVSSYEQYF.

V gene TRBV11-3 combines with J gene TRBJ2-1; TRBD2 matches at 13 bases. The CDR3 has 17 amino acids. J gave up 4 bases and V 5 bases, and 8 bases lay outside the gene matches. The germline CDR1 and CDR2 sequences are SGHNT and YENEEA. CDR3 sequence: CASSPRTSGRAYNEQFF. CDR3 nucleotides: TGTGCCAGCAGCCCGAGGACTAGCGGGAGAGCGTACAATGAGCAGTTCTTC.

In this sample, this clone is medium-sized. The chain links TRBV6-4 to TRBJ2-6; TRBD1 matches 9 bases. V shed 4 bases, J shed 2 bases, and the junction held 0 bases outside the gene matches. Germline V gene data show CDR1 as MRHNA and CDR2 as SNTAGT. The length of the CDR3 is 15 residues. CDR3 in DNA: TGTGCCAGCAGTGGACAGGGGGCTGGGGCCAACGTCCTGACTTTC. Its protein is CASSGQGAGANVLTF.

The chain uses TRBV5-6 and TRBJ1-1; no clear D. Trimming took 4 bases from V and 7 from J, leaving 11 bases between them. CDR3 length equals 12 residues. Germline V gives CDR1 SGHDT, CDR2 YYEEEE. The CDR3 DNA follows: TGTGCCAGCAGCCTCTTCAGTGGTGAAGCTTTCTTT. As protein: CASSLFSGEAFF.

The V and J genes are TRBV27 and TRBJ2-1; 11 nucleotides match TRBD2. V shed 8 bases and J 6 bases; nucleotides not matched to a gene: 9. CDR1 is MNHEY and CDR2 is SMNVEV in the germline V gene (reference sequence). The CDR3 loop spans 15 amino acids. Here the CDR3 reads CASGVLAGVGNEQFF. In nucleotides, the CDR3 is TGTGCCAGCGGAGTACTAGCGGGGGTTGGCAATGAGCAGTTCTTC.

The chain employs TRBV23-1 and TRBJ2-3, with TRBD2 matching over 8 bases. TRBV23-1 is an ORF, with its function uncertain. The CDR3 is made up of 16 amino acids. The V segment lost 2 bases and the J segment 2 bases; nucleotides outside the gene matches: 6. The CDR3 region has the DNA TGCGCCAGCAGTCAACCCACTAGCGGATCCACAGATACGCAGTATTTT. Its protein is CASSQPTSGSTDTQYF.

Here the CDR3 DNA reads TGTGCCAGCAGCTTAGCCCCCGACAGGGACTATGGCTACACCTTC. Translated: CASSLAPDRDYGYTF. The chain joins TRBV7-2 to TRBJ1-2; TRBD1 aligns across 7 bases. V was clipped by 0 bases and J by 3 bases; unmatched bases: 4. Germline V gene data show CDR1 as SGHTA and CDR2 as FQGNSA. This CDR3 comprises 15 residues.

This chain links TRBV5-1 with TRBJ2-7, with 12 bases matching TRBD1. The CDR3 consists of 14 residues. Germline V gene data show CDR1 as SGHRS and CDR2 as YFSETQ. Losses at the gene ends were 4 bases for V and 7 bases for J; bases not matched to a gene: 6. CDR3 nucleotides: TGCGCCAGCAGCCCGGGACAGGGGGCTCGAGAGCAGTACTTC. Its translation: CASSPGQGAREQYF.

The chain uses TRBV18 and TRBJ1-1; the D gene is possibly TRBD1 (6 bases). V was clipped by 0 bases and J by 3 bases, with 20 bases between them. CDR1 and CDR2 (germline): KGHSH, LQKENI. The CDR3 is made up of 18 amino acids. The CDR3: CASSPPRQGQGYDTEAFF. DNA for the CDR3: TGTGCCAGCTCACCACCTCGGCAGGGGCAAGGTTACGACACTGAAGCTTTCTTT. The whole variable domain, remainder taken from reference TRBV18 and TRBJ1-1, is NAGVMQNPRHLVRRRGQEARLRCSPMKGHSHVYWYRQLPEEGLKFMVYLQKENIIDESGMPKERFSAEFPKEGPSILRIQQVVRGDSAAYFCASSPPRQGQGYDTEAFFGQGTRLTVV.

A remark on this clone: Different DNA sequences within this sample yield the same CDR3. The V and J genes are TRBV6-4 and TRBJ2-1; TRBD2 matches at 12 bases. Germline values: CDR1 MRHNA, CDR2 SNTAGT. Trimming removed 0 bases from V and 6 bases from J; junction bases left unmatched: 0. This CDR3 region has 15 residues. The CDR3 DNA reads TGTGCCAGCAGTGACTCGACTAGCGGGAGCAATGAGCAGTTCTTC. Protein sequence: CASSDSTSGSNEQFF.

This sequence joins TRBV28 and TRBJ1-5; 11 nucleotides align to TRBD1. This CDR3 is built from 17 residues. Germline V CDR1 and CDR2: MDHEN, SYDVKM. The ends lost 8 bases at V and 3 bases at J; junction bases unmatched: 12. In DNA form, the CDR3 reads TGTGCCAGCCTCTCTCCCGGGACAGGGGGTTTCAATCAGCCCCAGCATTTT. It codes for CASLSPGTGGFNQPQHF.

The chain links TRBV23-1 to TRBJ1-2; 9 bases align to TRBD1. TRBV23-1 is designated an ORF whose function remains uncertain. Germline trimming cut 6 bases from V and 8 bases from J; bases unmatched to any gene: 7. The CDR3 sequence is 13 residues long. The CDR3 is CASRPQGALGYTF. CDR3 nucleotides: TGCGCCAGCAGACCACAGGGGGCGCTGGGCTACACCTTC.

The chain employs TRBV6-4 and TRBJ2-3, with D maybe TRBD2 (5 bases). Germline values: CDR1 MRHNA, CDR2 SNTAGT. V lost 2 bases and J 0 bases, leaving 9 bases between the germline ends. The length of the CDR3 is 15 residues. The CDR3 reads CASSDQGGSTDTQYF. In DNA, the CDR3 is TGTGCCAGCAGTGACCAAGGCGGGAGCACAGATACGCAGTATTTT.